One and the same sample provided the 6 T cell receptor beta chains below, sequenced in a study of T cells in lung cancer brain metastases. Produced via immunoSEQ multiplex PCR; TCRdb's table is partial and in-frame only. The table lists 2,000 or so clones, roughly 90% of them singletons, with approximately 4% in the top ten. What was sequenced was tumor tissue from a brain metastasis. The receptor source for this set is a woman in her fifties or sixties with non-small cell lung cancer that had spread to the brain.

The CDR3: CASKPDRAGSSEKLFF. The CDR3 DNA reads TGTGCCAGCAAACCGGACAGGGCGGGATCGAGCGAAAAACTGTTTTTT. The V and J genes are TRBV28 and TRBJ1-4; 8 bases map to TRBD1. The CDR3 length is 16 residues. Germline CDR1 and CDR2: MDHEN and SYDVKM. Germline trimming cut 7 bases from V and 8 bases from J; bases unmatched to any gene: 15.

This clone was recorded only once. The chain is built from TRBV12-5 and TRBJ2-3; D gene uncertain. Germline CDR1 and CDR2: LGHNT and FRNRAP. There are 12 residues in the CDR3. V lost 1 base to trimming and J lost 9 bases, with 8 bases between them. The CDR3 here is CASGLAVYTQYF. CDR3 nucleotide sequence: TGTGCTAGTGGTTTGGCCGTTTACACGCAGTATTTT.

The CDR3 DNA is TGTGCCAGCAGCGTAGCAGTGGGACCCGATACGCAGTATTTT. Protein: CASSVAVGPDTQYF. The V and J genes are TRBV9 and TRBJ2-3; D is tentatively TRBD1 or TRBD2 (5 bases each). Germline-derived CDR1 and CDR2 are SGDLS and YYNGEE. The CDR3 runs 14 residues. V was pared by 0 bases and J by 6 bases, with 11 bases between.

This clone showed up just a few times. CDR3 in DNA: TGTGCCATCAGTGAAGATATTCGAGGGAATCAGCCCCAGCATTTT. It yields the protein CAISEDIRGNQPQHF. The chain combines TRBV10-3 with TRBJ1-5; D is undetermined. With 3 bases removed from V and 4 bases from J, the gap between germline ends came to 13 bases. The CDR3 runs to 15 residues. CDR1 ENHRY and CDR2 SYGVKD come from the germline V gene.

This chain connects TRBV4-3 to TRBJ1-4, with 7 bases identical to TRBD1. CDR1 is LGHNA, CDR2 YSLEER, per germline. With 1 base clipped from V and 5 bases from J, the junction kept 4 bases outside the gene matches. The CDR3 is made up of 15 amino acids. CDR3 loop: CASSQGGQPNEKLFF. In DNA, the CDR3 is TGCGCCAGCAGCCAAGGGGGACAGCCCAATGAAAAACTGTTTTTT.

The CDR3: CASSIEWGGQSQPQHF. CDR3 nucleotides: TGTGCCAGTAGTATAGAATGGGGAGGTCAGTCTCAGCCCCAGCATTTT. J is TRBJ1-5 and V is TRBV19; D is unclear. The V and J ends lost 0 bases and 6 bases respectively, with 15 bases between them. CDR1 is LNHDA and CDR2 is SQIVND in the germline V gene (reference sequence). CDR3 length: 16 amino acids.